This TCR beta chain was sequenced during a study of blood T cell repertoires in COVID-19. Whole-study context: Samples taken during acute and convalescent COVID-19 were collected in the United States, Italy and Spain. In each case, the material was cDNA or gDNA derived from T cells, B-cell-depleted T cells, or PBMCs.

Per the original methods: Amplification of reference gene primers was used by the study to estimate nucleated cell counts. Assay: immunoSEQ multiplex PCR; the TCRdb copy retains only in-frame clones and omits some. The D gene and trimming were derived from the DNA, and the V and J assignments and clone size from that table. Among 90,000 to 120,000 clones, more than 75% were seen once, and the ten largest hold less than 2.5%. Germline V gene sequence: CDR1 MDHEN, CDR2 SYDVKM. Trimming stripped 3 bases from V and 3 bases from J, with 24 bases between. CDR3 length: 18 amino acids. V and J are TRBV28 and TRBJ2-7, with D tentatively TRBD1 (6 bases). This sequence was found in a human donor in a cohort sampled during active COVID-19. The sequenced material came from peripheral blood. The CDR3 region is CASSLVGQRLNVRYEQYF. The CDR3 nucleotides read TGTGCCAGCAGTTTGGTTGGACAGAGGCTGAACGTACGCTACGAGCAGTACTTC. Combining the CDR3 with reference TRBV28 and TRBJ2-7 gives the whole variable domain DVKVTQSSRYLVKRTGEKVFLECVQDMDHENMFWYRQDPGLGLRLIYFSYDVKMKEKGDIPEGYSVSREKKERFSLILESASTNQTSMYLCASSLVGQRLNVRYEQYFGPGTRLTVT.